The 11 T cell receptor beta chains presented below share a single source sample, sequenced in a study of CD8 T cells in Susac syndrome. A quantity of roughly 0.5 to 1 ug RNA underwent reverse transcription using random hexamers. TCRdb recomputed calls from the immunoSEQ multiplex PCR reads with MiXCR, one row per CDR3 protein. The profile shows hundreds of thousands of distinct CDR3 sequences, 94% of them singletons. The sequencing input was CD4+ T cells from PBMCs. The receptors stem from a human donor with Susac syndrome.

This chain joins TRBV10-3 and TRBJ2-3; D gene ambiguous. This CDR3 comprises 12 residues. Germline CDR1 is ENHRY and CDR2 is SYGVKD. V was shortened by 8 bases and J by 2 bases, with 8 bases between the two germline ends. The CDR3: CAISTLTDTQYF. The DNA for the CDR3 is TGTGCCATCTCCACACTCACAGATACGCAGTATTTT.

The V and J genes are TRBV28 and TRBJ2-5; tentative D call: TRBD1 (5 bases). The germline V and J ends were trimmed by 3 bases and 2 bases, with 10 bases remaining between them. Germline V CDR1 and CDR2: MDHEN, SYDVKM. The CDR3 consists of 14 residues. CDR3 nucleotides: TGTGCCAGCAGTTTTAATAGGGGACAAGAGACCCAGTACTTC. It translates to CASSFNRGQETQYF. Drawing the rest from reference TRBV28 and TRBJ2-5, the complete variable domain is DVKVTQSSRYLVKRTGEKVFLECVQDMDHENMFWYRQDPGLGLRLIYFSYDVKMKEKGDIPEGYSVSREKKERFSLILESASTNQTSMYLCASSFNRGQETQYFGPGTRLLVL.

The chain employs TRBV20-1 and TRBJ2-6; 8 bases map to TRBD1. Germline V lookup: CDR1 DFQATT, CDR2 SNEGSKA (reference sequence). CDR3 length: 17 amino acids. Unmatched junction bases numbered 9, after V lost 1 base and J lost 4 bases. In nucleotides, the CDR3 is TGCAGTGCTAGAGCGTTGGTCAGGGGGCAAGGGGCCAACGTCCTGACTTTC. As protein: CSARALVRGQGANVLTF.

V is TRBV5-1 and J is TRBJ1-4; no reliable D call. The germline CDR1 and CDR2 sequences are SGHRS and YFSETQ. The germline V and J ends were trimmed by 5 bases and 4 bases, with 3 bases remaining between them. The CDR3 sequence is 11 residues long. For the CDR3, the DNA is TGCGCCAGCAGTTATAATGAAAAACTGTTTTTT. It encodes CASSYNEKLFF.

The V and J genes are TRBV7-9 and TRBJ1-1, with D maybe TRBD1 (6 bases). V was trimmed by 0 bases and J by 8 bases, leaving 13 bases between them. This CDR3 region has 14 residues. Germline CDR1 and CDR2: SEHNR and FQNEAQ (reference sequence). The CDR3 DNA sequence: TGTGCCAGCAGCTTAGCTGGGGGCAGCGGAGAAGCTTTCTTT. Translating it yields CASSLAGGSGEAFF.

The CDR3 region has the DNA TGTGCCAGCAGCTTAGACGGACAGGCGGGTTCACCCCTCCACTTT. The encoded protein is CASSLDGQAGSPLHF. The chain has TRBV7-9 and TRBJ1-6; 7 bases agree with TRBD1. The ends lost 1 base at V and 9 bases at J; junction bases unmatched: 6. Germline V lookup: CDR1 SEHNR, CDR2 FQNEAQ (reference sequence). This CDR3 region has 15 residues.

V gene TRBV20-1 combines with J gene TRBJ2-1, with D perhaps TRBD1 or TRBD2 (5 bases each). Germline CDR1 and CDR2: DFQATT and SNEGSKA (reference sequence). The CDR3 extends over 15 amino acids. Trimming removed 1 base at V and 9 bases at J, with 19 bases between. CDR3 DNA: TGCAGTGCTAGAGGGGGGACGGCGGGTCTAGGTGAGCAGTTCTTC. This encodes CSARGGTAGLGEQFF.

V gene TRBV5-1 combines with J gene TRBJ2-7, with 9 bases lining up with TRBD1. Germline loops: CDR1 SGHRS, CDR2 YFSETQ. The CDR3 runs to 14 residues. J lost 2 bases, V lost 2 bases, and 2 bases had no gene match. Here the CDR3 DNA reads TGCGCCAGCAGCTTCGGGACAGGGACCTACGAGCAGTACTTC. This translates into CASSFGTGTYEQYF.

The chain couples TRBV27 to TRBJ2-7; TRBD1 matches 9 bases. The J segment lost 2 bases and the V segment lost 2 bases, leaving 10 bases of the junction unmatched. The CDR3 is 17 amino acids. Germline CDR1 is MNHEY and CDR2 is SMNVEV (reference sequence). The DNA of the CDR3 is TGTGCCAGCAGTTTAAACTTCGACAGGGGGACCACCTACGAGCAGTACTTC. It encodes CASSLNFDRGTTYEQYF.

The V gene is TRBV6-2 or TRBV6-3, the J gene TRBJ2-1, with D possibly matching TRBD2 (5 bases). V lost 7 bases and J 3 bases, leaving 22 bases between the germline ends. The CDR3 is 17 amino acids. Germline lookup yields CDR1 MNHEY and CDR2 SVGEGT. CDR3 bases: TGTGCCAGCACCCGACTGGTAGGAGAACTAGGCTACAATGAGCAGTTCTTC. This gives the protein CASTRLVGELGYNEQFF.

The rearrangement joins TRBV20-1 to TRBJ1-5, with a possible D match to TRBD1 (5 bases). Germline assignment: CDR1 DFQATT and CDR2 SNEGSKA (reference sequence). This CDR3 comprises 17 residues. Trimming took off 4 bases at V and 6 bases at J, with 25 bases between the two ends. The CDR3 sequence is CSATSGTEGWTGQPQHF. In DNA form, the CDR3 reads TGCAGTGCTACATCCGGGACCGAAGGATGGACCGGTCAGCCCCAGCATTTT.